The next 8 T cell receptor beta chains were all read from a single sample in a study of cytomegalovirus exposure and HLA in healthy donors. Measured with immunoSEQ multiplex PCR; TCRdb has only the in-frame clones, and not every one. The table lists more than 45,000 clones, over 90% of them singletons. Sample: PBMCs. The receptors were sampled from a young man in good health and CMV-seronegative.

V usage is TRBV19 and J usage is TRBJ2-7, with a possible D match to TRBD2 (5 bases). Trimming left V 0 bases short and J 5 bases short, with 14 bases between. The CDR3 is made up of 15 amino acids. Germline CDR1 is LNHDA and CDR2 is SQIVND (reference sequence). The CDR3 is CASSIDRGGSDEQYF. Here the CDR3 DNA reads TGTGCCAGTAGTATAGATCGGGGTGGTAGTGACGAGCAGTACTTC.

V is TRBV7-2 and J is TRBJ1-3, with 12 bases identical to TRBD1. From germline, CDR1 is SGHTA and CDR2 FQGNSA. The ends lost 0 bases at V and 8 bases at J; junction bases unmatched: 2. The CDR3 sequence is 15 residues long. CDR3 protein: CASSLAGQGADTIYF. CDR3 coding DNA: TGTGCCAGCAGCTTAGCGGGACAGGGGGCAGACACCATATATTTT. The full variable domain, with the rest looked up from reference TRBV7-2 and TRBJ1-3, is GAGVSQSPSNKVTEKGKDVELRCDPISGHTALYWYRQSLGQGLEFLIYFQGNSAPDKSGLPSDRFSAERTGGSVSTLTIQRTQQEDSAVYLCASSLAGQGADTIYFGEGSWLTVV.

The V call is TRBV9, the J call TRBJ2-3; TRBD2 matches 7 bases. Germline trimming cut 0 bases from V and 2 bases from J; bases unmatched to any gene: 6. The CDR3 has 16 amino acids. The V gene's germline CDR1 is SGDLS and CDR2 YYNGEE. CDR3 sequence reads: CASSVGVQRDTDTQYF. For the CDR3, the DNA is TGTGCCAGCAGCGTAGGGGTCCAGCGGGACACAGATACGCAGTATTTT.

This chain connects TRBV5-1 to TRBJ2-5; 9 nucleotides match TRBD2. The CDR3 length is 16 residues. The V gene end was trimmed by 4 bases and the J gene end by 4 bases; junction bases not matched to a gene: 11. Germline-derived CDR1 and CDR2 are SGHRS and YFSETQ. The DNA for the CDR3 is TGCGCCAGCAGCGTCGGAGGGGCGGGAGGGAGAGAGACCCAGTACTTC. Its protein is CASSVGGAGGRETQYF.

This clone was picked up one time. V gene TRBV11-3 combines with J gene TRBJ2-7, with 12 nucleotides matching TRBD2. Germline-derived CDR1 and CDR2 are SGHNT and YENEEA. Trimming took 5 bases from V and 3 from J; bases not matched to a gene: 8. The CDR3 totals 16 residues. CDR3: CASSAQTSGRIYEQYF. CDR3 nucleotide sequence: TGTGCCAGCAGCGCCCAGACTAGCGGGAGAATCTACGAGCAGTACTTC.

The chain links TRBV6-4 to TRBJ2-1; 7 bases align to TRBD2. Germline CDR1 MRHNA, CDR2 SNTAGT. The CDR3 contains 14 residues. After removal of 0 bases from V and 10 bases from J, the junction contained 6 bases not matched to a gene. The chain's CDR3 is CASSDSRESQEQFF. DNA for the CDR3: TGTGCCAGCAGTGACTCGCGGGAGAGCCAGGAGCAGTTCTTC.

The chain is built from TRBV10-1 and TRBJ1-5, with TRBD1 matching 8 bases. CDR3 size: 15 residues. V lost 7 bases and J lost 2; bases outside the gene matches: 7. Germline values: CDR1 WNHNN, CDR2 SYGVQD (reference sequence). The CDR3 is CASKNRGRCNQPQHF. CDR3 coding DNA: TGCGCCAGCAAGAACAGGGGGAGGTGCAATCAGCCCCAGCATTTT.

This clone was detected only a few times. The rearrangement uses TRBV18 and TRBJ2-2; D is perhaps TRBD1 (5 bases). CDR1 KGHSH and CDR2 LQKENI come from the germline V gene. The CDR3 has 16 residues. With 2 bases removed from V and 0 bases from J, the gap between germline ends came to 10 bases. CDR3 coding DNA: TGTGCCAGCTCACCAAGGGGCTCCGCGAACACCGGGGAGCTGTTTTTT. This translates into CASSPRGSANTGELFF.